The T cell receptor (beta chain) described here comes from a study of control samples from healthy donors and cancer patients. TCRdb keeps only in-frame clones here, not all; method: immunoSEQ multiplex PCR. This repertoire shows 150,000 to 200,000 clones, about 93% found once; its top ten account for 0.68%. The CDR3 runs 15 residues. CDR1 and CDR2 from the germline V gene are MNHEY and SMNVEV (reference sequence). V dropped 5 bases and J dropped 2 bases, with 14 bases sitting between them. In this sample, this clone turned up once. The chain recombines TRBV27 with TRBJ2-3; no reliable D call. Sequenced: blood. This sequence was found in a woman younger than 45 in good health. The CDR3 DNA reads TGTGCCAGCAGTCTTGGTCTGGGTTTCACAGATACGCAGTATTTT. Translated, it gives CASSLGLGFTDTQYF.